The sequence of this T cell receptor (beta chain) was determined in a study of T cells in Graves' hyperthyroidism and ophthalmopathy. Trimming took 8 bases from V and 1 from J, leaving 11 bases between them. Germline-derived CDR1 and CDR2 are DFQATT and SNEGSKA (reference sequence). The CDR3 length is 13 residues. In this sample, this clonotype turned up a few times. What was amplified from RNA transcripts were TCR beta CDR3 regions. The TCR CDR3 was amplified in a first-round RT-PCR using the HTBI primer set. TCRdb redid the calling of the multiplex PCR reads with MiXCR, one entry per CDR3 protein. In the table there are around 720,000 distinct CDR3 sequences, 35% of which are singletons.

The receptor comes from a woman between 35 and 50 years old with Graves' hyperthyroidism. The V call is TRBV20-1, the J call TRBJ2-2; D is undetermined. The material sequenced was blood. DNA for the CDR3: TGCAGTACCAGAGCAGTGAACACCGGGGAGCTGTTTTTT. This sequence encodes CSTRAVNTGELFF.